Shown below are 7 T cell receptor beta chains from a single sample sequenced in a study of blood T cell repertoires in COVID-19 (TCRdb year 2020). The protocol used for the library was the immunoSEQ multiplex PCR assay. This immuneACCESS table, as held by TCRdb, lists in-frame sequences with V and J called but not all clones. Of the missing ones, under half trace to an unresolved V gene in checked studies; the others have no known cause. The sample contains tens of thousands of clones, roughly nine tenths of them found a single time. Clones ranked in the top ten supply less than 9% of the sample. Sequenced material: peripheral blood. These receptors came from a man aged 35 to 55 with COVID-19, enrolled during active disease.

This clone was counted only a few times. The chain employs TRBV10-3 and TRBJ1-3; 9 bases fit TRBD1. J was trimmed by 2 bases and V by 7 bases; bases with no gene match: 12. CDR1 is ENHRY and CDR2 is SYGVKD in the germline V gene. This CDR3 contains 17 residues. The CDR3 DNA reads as TGTGCCATCAAGGGGAAGAGACAGGGGGATGCTGGAAACACCATATATTTT. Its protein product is CAIKGKRQGDAGNTIYF.

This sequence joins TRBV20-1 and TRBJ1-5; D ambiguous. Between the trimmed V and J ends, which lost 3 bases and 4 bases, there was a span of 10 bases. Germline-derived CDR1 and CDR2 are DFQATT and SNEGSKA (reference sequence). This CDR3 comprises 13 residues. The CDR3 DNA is TGCAGTGCTAGTTCCACAGCTAATCAGCCCCAGCATTTT. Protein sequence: CSASSTANQPQHF.

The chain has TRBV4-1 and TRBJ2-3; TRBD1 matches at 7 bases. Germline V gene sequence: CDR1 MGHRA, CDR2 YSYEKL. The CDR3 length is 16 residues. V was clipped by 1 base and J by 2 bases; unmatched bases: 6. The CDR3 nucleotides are TGCGCCAGCAGCCAAGGGCAAGGGGGCCCCACAGATACGCAGTATTTT. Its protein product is CASSQGQGGPTDTQYF.

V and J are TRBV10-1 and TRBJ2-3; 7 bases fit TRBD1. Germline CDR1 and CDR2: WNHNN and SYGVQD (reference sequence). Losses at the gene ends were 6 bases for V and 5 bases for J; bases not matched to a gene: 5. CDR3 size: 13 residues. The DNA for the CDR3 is TGCGCCAGCAGCGGACAGGATAAAGATACGCAGTATTTT. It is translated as CASSGQDKDTQYF.

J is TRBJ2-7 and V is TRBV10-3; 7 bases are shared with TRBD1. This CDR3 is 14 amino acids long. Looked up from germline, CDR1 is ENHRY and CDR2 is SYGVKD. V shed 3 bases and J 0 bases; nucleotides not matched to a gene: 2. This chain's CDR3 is CAISDGTASYEQYF. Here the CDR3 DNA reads TGTGCCATCAGTGACGGGACAGCCTCCTACGAGCAGTACTTC.

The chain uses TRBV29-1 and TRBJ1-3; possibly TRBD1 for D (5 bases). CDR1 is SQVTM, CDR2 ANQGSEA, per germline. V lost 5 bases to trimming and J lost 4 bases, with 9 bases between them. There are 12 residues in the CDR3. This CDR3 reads CSVQGSGNTIYF. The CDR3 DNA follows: TGCAGCGTTCAGGGATCCGGAAACACCATATATTTT.

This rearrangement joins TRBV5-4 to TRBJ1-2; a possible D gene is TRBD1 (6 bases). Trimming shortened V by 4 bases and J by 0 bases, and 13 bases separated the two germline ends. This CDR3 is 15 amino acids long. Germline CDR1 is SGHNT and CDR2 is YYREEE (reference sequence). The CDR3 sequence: CASSSQQGANYGYTF. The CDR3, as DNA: TGTGCCAGCAGCAGCCAACAGGGAGCTAACTATGGCTACACCTTC.